This TCR beta chain was documented in a study of human T cells and chemical hapten exposure. Library preparation tagged each individual cDNA molecule with a unique molecular identifier. MiXCR was run by TCRdb on the RACE reads, yielding one entry per CDR3 protein. The sample carries nearly 350,000 distinct CDR3 sequences, 5.5% to 8% recorded once. Germline V gene data show CDR1 as SGHKS and CDR2 as YYEKEE (reference sequence). Between the trimmed V and J ends, which lost 3 bases and 7 bases, there was a span of 14 bases. This CDR3 contains 13 residues. The time point is: patch test 1, 2 weeks after DPC sensitization. Stated treatment: therapeutic diphenylcyclopropenone sensitization with weekly scalp DPC. Participating donors were patients with alopecia, aged 18 to 70 years, considered appropriate candidates for DPC.

This TCR derives from a woman aged 18-29 years with alopecia areata. Some clones in this sample may be carry-over from other donors' samples. V usage is TRBV5-5 and J usage is TRBJ2-7; no definite D call. Specimen: whole blood, collected in connection with sensitization to the hapten diphenylcyclopropenone (DPC). CDR3 residues: CASSWGPTSEQYF. CDR3 in DNA: TGTGCCAGCAGCTGGGGTCCTACGTCGGAGCAGTACTTC.